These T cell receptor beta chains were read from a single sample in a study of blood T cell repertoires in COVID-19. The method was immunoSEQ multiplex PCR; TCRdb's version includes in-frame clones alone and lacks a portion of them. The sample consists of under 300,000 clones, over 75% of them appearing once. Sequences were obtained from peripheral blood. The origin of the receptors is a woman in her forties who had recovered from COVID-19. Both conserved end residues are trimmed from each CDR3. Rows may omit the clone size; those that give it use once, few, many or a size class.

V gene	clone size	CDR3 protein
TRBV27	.	ASGDRGAPNYGYT
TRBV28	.	ASSFVAGGAGEQY
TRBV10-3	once	AISEQGGNTIY
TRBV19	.	ASSIGGISGTPLYNEQF
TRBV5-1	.	ASSPFQGAGNTIY
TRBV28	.	ASRGTGKNNSPLH
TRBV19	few	ASKGTLNTGELF
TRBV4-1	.	ASSQGPAVGGANEQF
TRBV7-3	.	ASSLTAGTAPKSGANVLT
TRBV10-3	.	AISPGTGGGAGITYEQY